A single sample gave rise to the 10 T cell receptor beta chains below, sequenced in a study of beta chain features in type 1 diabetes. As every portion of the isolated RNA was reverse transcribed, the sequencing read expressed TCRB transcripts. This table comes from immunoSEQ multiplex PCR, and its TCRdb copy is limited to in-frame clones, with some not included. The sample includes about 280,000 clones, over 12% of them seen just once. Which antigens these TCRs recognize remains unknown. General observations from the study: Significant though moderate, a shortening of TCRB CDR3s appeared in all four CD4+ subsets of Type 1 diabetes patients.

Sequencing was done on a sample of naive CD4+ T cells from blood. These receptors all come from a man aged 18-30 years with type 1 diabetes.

The CDR3 is CAWSADRENQPQHF. The CDR3 DNA sequence: TGTGCCTGGAGCGCAGACAGGGAGAATCAGCCCCAGCATTTT. J is TRBJ1-5 and V is TRBV30, with 7 positions matching TRBD1. CDR3 size: 14 residues. J gave up 4 bases and V 3 bases, and 6 bases lay outside the gene matches. Per germline, CDR1 GTSNPN and CDR2 SVGIG (reference sequence).

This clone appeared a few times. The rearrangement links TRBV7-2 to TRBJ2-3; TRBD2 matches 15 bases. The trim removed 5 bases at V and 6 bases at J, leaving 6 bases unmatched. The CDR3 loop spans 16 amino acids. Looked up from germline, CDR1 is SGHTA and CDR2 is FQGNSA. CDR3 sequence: CASSGGLAGGLDTQYF. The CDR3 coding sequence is TGTGCCAGCAGCGGAGGACTAGCGGGGGGGCTCGATACGCAGTATTTT. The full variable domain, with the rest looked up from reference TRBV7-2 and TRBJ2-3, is GAGVSQSPSNKVTEKGKDVELRCDPISGHTALYWYRQSLGQGLEFLIYFQGNSAPDKSGLPSDRFSAERTGGSVSTLTIQRTQQEDSAVYLCASSGGLAGGLDTQYFGPGTRLTVL.

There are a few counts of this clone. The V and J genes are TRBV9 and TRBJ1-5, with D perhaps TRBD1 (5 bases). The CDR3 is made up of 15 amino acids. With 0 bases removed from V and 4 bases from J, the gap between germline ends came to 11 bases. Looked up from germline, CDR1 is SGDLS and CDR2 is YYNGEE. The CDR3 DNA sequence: TGTGCCAGCAGCGTAGAAGGGGCGCCGAATCAGCCCCAGCATTTT. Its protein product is CASSVEGAPNQPQHF.

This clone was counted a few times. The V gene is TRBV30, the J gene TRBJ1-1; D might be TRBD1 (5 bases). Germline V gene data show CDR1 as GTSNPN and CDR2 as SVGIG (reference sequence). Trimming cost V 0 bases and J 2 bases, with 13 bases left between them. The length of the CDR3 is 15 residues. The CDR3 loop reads CAWSVGWGENTEAFF. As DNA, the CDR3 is TGTGCCTGGAGTGTGGGATGGGGGGAAAACACTGAAGCTTTCTTT. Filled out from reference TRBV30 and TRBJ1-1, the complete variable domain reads SQTIHQWPATLVQPVGSPLSLECTVEGTSNPNLYWYRQAAGRGLQLLFYSVGIGQISSEVPQNLSASRPQDRQFILSSKKLLLSDSGFYLCAWSVGWGENTEAFFGQGTRLTVV.

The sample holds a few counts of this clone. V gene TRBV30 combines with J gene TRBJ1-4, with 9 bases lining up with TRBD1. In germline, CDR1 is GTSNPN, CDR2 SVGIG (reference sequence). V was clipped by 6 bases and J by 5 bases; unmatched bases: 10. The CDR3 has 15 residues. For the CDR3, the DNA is TGTGCCTGCCAGGGACAGGGCGTTTTGAATGAAAAACTGTTTTTT. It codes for CACQGQGVLNEKLFF.

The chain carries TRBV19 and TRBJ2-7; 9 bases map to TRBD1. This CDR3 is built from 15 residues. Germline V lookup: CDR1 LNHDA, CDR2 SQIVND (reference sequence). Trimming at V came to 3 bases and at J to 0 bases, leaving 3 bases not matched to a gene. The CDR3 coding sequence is TGTGCCAGTAGTATGGGGGACAGGGCCTCCTACGAGCAGTACTTC. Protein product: CASSMGDRASYEQYF. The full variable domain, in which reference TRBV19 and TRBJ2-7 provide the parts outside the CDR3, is DGGITQSPKYLFRKEGQNVTLSCEQNLNHDAMYWYRQDPGQGLRLIYYSQIVNDFQKGDIAEGYSVSREKKESFPLTVTSAQKNPTAFYLCASSMGDRASYEQYFGPGTRLTVT.

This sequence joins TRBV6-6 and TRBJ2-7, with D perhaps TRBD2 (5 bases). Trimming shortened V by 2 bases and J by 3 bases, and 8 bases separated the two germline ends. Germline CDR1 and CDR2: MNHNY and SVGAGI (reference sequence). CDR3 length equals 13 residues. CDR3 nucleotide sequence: TGTGCCAGCAGTTACCGGGGAGACTACGAGCAGTACTTC. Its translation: CASSYRGDYEQYF.

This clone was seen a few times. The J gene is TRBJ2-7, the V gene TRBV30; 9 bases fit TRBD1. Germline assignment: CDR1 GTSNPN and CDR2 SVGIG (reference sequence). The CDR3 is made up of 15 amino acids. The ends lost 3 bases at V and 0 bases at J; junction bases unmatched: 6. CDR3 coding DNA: TGTGCCTGGAGCGGCGACAGGGGGAGCTCCTACGAGCAGTACTTC. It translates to CAWSGDRGSSYEQYF.

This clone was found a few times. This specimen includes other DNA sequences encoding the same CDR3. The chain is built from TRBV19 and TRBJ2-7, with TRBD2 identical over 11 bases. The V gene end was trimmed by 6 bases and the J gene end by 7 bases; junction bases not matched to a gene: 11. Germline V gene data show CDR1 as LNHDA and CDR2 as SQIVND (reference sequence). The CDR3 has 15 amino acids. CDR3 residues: CASRRLAGGPYEQYF. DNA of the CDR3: TGTGCCAGTAGACGGTTAGCGGGAGGGCCTTATGAGCAGTACTTC. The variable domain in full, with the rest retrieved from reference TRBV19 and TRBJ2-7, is DGGITQSPKYLFRKEGQNVTLSCEQNLNHDAMYWYRQDPGQGLRLIYYSQIVNDFQKGDIAEGYSVSREKKESFPLTVTSAQKNPTAFYLCASRRLAGGPYEQYFGPGTRLTVT.

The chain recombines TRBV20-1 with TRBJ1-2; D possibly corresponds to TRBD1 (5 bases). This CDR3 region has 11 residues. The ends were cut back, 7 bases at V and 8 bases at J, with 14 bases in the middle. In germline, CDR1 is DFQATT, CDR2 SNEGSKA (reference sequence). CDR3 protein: CSEALDNGYTF. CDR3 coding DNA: TGCAGTGAGGCCCTGGACAACGGCTACACCTTC.